These T cell receptor beta chains were read from a single sample in a study of blood T cell repertoires in COVID-19. The assay was immunoSEQ multiplex PCR, and TCRdb's table has in-frame clones only and misses some. The sample lists about 210,000 clones, about four fifths occurring once. The material sequenced was PBMCs or T cells enriched from blood (not recorded which). These TCRs come from a woman in her forties or fifties with acute COVID-19. Both conserved end residues are part of each CDR3. D genes are given only for firm matches. Where a row states a size, it is once, few, many or the class of an expanded clone; other rows omit it.

TRBJ1-5 | NA | NA | TRBV28 | TGTGCCAGCAGTAGGACACCTGATCAGCCCCAGCATTTT | CASSRTPDQPQHF
TRBJ1-1 | NA | many | TRBV7-9 | TGTGCCAGCAGCTTATATGGGGCAGATGAAGCTTTCTTT | CASSLYGADEAFF
TRBJ2-1 | NA | NA | TRBV10-3 | TGTGCCATCAGTGCGGGGGCGGGGGACTACAATGAGCAGTTCTTC | CAISAGAGDYNEQFF
TRBJ2-7 | NA | NA | TRBV11-3 | TGTGCCAGCCGACCTCGGGGACTGGCCTACGAGCAGTACTTC | CASRPRGLAYEQYF
TRBJ2-1 | NA | once | TRBV4-3 | TGCGCCAGCAGCATAACACAGACAGCCTACAATGAGCAGTTCTTC | CASSITQTAYNEQFF
TRBJ1-5 | TRBD1 | NA | TRBV28 | TGTGCCAGCAGTAGACAGGGTAGCAATCAGCCCCAGCATTTT | CASSRQGSNQPQHF
TRBJ1-1 | NA | NA | TRBV7-2 | TGTGCCAGCAGTACAAGGAACACTGAAGCTTTCTTT | CASSTRNTEAFF
TRBJ2-3 | NA | NA | TRBV19 | TGTGCCAGTAGTCTTGCGACTTACCTTAGCACAGATACGCAGTATTTT | CASSLATYLSTDTQYF
TRBJ1-5 | NA | NA | TRBV6-2/TRBV6-3 | TGTGCCAGCAGTTACCGGGATAGCAATCAGCCCCAGCATTTT | CASSYRDSNQPQHF
TRBJ2-1 | TRBD2 | NA | TRBV5-8 | TGTGCCAGCAGCCGAACTACTAGCGGGAGGGGCTCCTACAATGAGCAGTTCTTC | CASSRTTSGRGSYNEQFF
TRBJ1-5 | NA | NA | TRBV3-1/TRBV3-2 | TGTGCCAGCAGCCAAGATCAGGGGAATCAGCCCCAGCATTTT | CASSQDQGNQPQHF
TRBJ2-1 | TRBD1 | NA | TRBV5-1 | TGCGCCAGCAGCTTGGTTGGACAGGTCTACAATGAGCAGTTCTTC | CASSLVGQVYNEQFF
TRBJ2-7 | NA | NA | TRBV7-8 | TGTGCCAGCAGCGTCCACAGCTACGAGCAGTACTTC | CASSVHSYEQYF
TRBJ1-2 | NA | few | TRBV6-1 | TGTGCCAGCAGTGAAGAAGGGGGGGCTAATCCTAACTATGGCTACACCTTC | CASSEEGGANPNYGYTF
TRBJ2-7 | TRBD2 | NA | TRBV28 | TGTGCCAGCAGTTTCCGGGACTATACCTACGAGCAGTACTTC | CASSFRDYTYEQYF
TRBJ2-1 | TRBD2 | NA | TRBV5-1 | TGCGCCAGCAGGAAGGGACTAGCGGGAGGGCCAGGTGGGTCGAATGAGCAGTTCTTC | CASRKGLAGGPGGSNEQFF
TRBJ2-2 | TRBD2 | NA | TRBV7-2 | TGTGCCAGCGGGGGGGCTAGCGGGTCCGGGGAGCTGTTTTTT | CASGGASGSGELFF
TRBJ2-5 | TRBD1 | NA | TRBV5-4 | TGTGCCAGCAGCCGAACGTGGACAGGGGGCATCGGGGAGACCCAGTACTTC | CASSRTWTGGIGETQYF
TRBJ2-5 | TRBD2 | NA | TRBV7-2 | TGTGCCAGCAGCTTATTTGGGACTAGCGGGAGGGCTGTAGAGACCCAGTACTTC | CASSLFGTSGRAVETQYF
TRBJ2-2 | NA | few | TRBV5-1 | TGCGCCAGCAGCTTGGGGGGCAGGGTCGAGACCCGGGAGCTGTTTTTT | CASSLGGRVETRELFF
TRBJ1-2 | NA | once | TRBV7-9 | TGTGCCAGCAGACGCGGGCAGGCGAATGGCTACACCTTC | CASRRGQANGYTF
TRBJ1-5 | NA | NA | TRBV19 | TGTGCCAGTAGTTATAACAGGGAGACGCAGCCCCAGCATTTT | CASSYNRETQPQHF
TRBJ2-7 | NA | NA | TRBV20-1 | TGCAGTGCTAAGCCTTCCTACGAGCAGTACTTC | CSAKPSYEQYF
TRBJ1-6 | TRBD1 | NA | TRBV19 | TGTGCCAGTAGTGGACAGGGGGTTTCTAATTCACCCCTCCACTTT | CASSGQGVSNSPLHF
TRBJ2-1 | TRBD2 | NA | TRBV19 | TGTGCCAGTCAACCCCCTAGCGGGAGCTCCTACAATGAGCAGTTCTTC | CASQPPSGSSYNEQFF
TRBJ1-1 | NA | NA | TRBV5-1 | TGCGCCAGCAGCTCCACAGGGCGTAGGGGGACCAAATTAGAAGCTTTCTTT | CASSSTGRRGTKLEAFF